This T cell receptor beta chain was retrieved from a study of CD8+CD57+ T cells in acquired aplastic anemia. The CDR3 spans 16 residues. V shed 8 bases and J shed 1 base, with 18 bases lying between them. CDR1 and CDR2 from the germline V gene are LNHDA and SQIVND (reference sequence). In patients chosen for sequencing, flow cytometry had shown CD8+CD57+ cell expansion. CDR3 and TCR beta VDJ profiling relied on genomic DNA as the template. A single record per CDR3 protein comes from TCRdb applying MiXCR to the reads. Among approximately 180,000 distinct CDR3 sequences listed, roughly 43% were seen once.

Sequencing was done on a sample of sorted CD4+, CD8+, or CD8+CD57+ T cells (not recorded which) from PBMCs. The receptor comes from a human donor with aplastic anemia. The chain is built from TRBV19 and TRBJ1-5; D uncertain. The CDR3 reads CASSTHGVMSNQPQHF. The DNA for the CDR3 is TGTGCCAGTTCTACCCACGGGGTTATGAGCAATCAGCCCCAGCATTTT.